This T cell receptor beta chain was identified in a study of cytomegalovirus exposure and HLA in healthy donors (dated by TCRdb to 2016 to 2017). About the study as a whole: An earlier analysis of approximately 550 of the donors reported 250 to 350 Gb of sequence data and 120 million or so unique TCR beta sequences from some 180 million T cells. An early release that covered some 640 HLA-typed donors contained about 290 gigabases of sequencing data and tens of millions of unique TCR sequences. Among the approximately 430 genotyped donors, 81% belonged to the genetic ancestry cluster associated with self-reported Caucasian donors. The study aimed to test whether signatures of past pathogen exposure could be identified by cataloging public T cell receptors. The study profiled the T cell repertoires of under 700 subjects by immunosequencing and related them to cytomegalovirus serostatus. Besides the first cohort of approximately 710 subjects, a separate validation cohort made up of over a hundred different subjects was used. The study combined high-throughput TCR immunosequencing, statistical association of individual TCRs with disease status, and machine learning to predict cytomegalovirus infection status. A later analysis re-analyzed previously published TCR beta repertoires from about 730 donors and added high-resolution HLA genotyping to study TCR occurrence patterns. In the later analysis, no new phenotypic data were used to find candidate immune exposures; instead, reliance was placed on TCR beta sequences and their occurrence across donors. An earlier analysis of around 580 of the donors used high-throughput TCR beta sequencing to judge whether each TCR beta V gene segment behaved as functional or pseudogenic. Alongside the repertoire data, information on donor age, sex, ethnicity and CMV serostatus was compiled. A later genetic analysis took genome-wide SNP genotypes for about 65% of the 666 donors and used that subset as a discovery cohort. All discovery cohort repertoires had been generated using a single sequencing platform. Both class I and class II loci were covered by HLA typing, at four-digit resolution. Typing coverage varied by locus: roughly 620-630 donors for A, B, C, DRB1 and DQB1; under 550 for DQA1; about 600 for DPA1; roughly 450 for DPB1. Four or five DR-DQ haplotypes were handled as single units for association and clustering because linkage in the cohort was strong. Among 300 to 450 genotyped donors of the cohort, an average of approximately 230,000 unique TCR beta nucleotide sequences were sequenced per donor, roughly 20% of them non-productive.

Beyond this particular receptor, the publication reports: A further reported finding was that TCR beta sequences accurately predicted the HLA-A and HLA-B alleles for most subjects in the first cohort. HLA typing was unavailable for some donors at each locus, so association tests used only the typed subset. In the study, some 160 TCR beta chains were listed as associated with cytomegalovirus. A few of the identified cytomegalovirus-associated TCR beta chains were confirmed in vitro to be specific for cytomegalovirus antigens. In both the original and validation cohorts, the classifier was reported to diagnose cytomegalovirus status with high specificity and sensitivity. According to a later analysis, most CMV-associated TCR beta chains appeared to be HLA-restricted, and the HLA associations seemed to be driven largely by CMV exposure. In a later genetic analysis, fewer N-insertions in productive TCRs were reported among donors in an Asian-associated ancestry cluster than the roughly 640-donor mean. An earlier analysis of approximately 500 of the donors showed that most TCR beta V segments appeared in productive rearrangements either about 87% or about 30% of the time, which broadly matched IMGT annotations. The earlier analysis of 587 of the donors excluded around 17 rarely observed V segments, including chromosome 9 orphons, because counts were too low. Roughly uniform sequencing depth across donors was assumed in presence/absence analyses, although this assumption may not hold. Assigning TCR associations to individual alleles was difficult when HLA alleles, especially DR and DQ, strongly co-occurred. Most TCR sequences were observed very rarely across donors, whereas some public TCRs were present in many individuals. Several of the top co-occurrence clusters appeared to be linked to parvovirus B19, influenza, CMV and Epstein-Barr virus, according to a later analysis. In a later analysis, HLA-associated TCR beta chains showed more clonal expansion and lower generation probabilities than non-associated chains that were equally common. In a later analysis, the rate of TCR association differed among HLA loci, with DRB1 alleles having the most associated TCRs and HLA-C alleles having the fewest. In a later genetic analysis, a missense DCLRE1C variant was associated with V-gene and J-gene trimming of TCR beta chains, and the association was replicated in an independent cohort. Because the 87-base-pair reads could not distinguish some IMGT-functional V segments, including TRBV6-2 and TRBV6-3, those segments were excluded. The authors suggested that the approach could potentially be extended to other disease states and immunological phenotypes. CMV serostatus was the only immune exposure information available for the cohort. The cohort was sequenced for TCR beta chains only, and without alpha or paired-chain data the features that could be detected were limited. A cluster of highly shared sequence variants was judged likely to be a technical artifact of the sequencing pipeline. A later analysis associated about 17,000 TCR beta sequences with specific HLA alleles at a false discovery rate of 0.05. Correlated functional status among segregating V segments might be attributable to linkage disequilibrium, but an unknown experimental factor could not be ruled out.

A word on this clone: Its target antigen remains unknown. No qualities accompany the bases; no much larger clone lies one base away.

The method was the immunoSEQ multiplex PCR assay. For the multiplex PCR, a mixture combining 60 forward primers for TCR Vbeta segments and 13 reverse primers for TCR Jbeta segments was used. The CDR3 region of rearranged TCR beta genes was amplified from genomic DNA with a multiplex PCR assay. The Illumina HiSeq System was used to sequence the amplified TCR beta libraries as 87-base-pair reads. On the authors' methods: A later analysis counted approximately 74 million unique TCR beta chains across the 600 to 850 repertoires, and some 11 million of these chains were shared by at least two donors. Raw reads were error-corrected and collapsed into unique sequences with a nearest-neighbor algorithm that merged closely related sequences to remove PCR and sequencing errors. V, D and J gene segments were assigned by aligning CDR3 sequences to IMGT reference sequences. Each retained sequence needed at least a six-nucleotide match to both a V gene segment and a J gene segment. Rearrangements were classified as productive when the CDR3 lacked stop codons and remained in frame with V and J, and all other rearrangements were classified as non-productive. Following IMGT convention, CDR3 was defined as the stretch from the second conserved V-encoded cysteine to the conserved J-encoded phenylalanine. The earlier analysis of a few hundred of the donors excluded sequences that lacked an unambiguous match to a single V gene segment. In an earlier analysis of some 590 of the donors, a V segment was called functional when productive rearrangements were above 56.7%, and segregating when the standard deviation between donors exceeded 5%. A statistical classification framework was built to diagnose cytomegalovirus status from the catalog of TCR beta chain sequences. In a later analysis, V and J genes were assigned by comparing TCR nucleotide sequences against IMGT/GENE-DB human TR gene sequences. The TCRdist pipeline was used in a later analysis to assign CDR3 sequences and most-parsimonious VDJ recombination scenarios. In a later analysis, each TCR beta chain was defined by its CDR3 amino acid sequence together with its V-gene family, and reads lacking a unique V-gene family were excluded. To address suspected cross-contamination and a sequencing artifact, a later analysis removed around 600 highly shared, low-generation-probability nucleotide sequences. For each public chain, a later analysis derived a clonal expansion index from normalized ranks of inferred template counts within each repertoire. In a later analysis, generation probabilities were computed using a VDJ recombination model fitted to out-of-frame rearrangements, and the results were checked against IGoR. In a later analysis, TCR-TCR, TCR-HLA and TCR-CMV co-occurrence was scored with hypergeometric tests, and a repertoire-size bias correction was applied to TCR pairs. A later analysis estimated false discovery rates by permuting HLA or CMV assignments 20 times. In a later analysis, co-occurring TCRs were grouped using DBSCAN, with TCRdist sequence similarity added in when clustering inside HLA-allele-positive subsets. For co-occurrence clustering, repertoires with fewer than 30,000 or more than 120,000 public chains were excluded, along with five or six repertoires with anomalous nucleotide sharing. In its TCRdb copy, this immuneACCESS table keeps in-frame sequences only and misses some clones. Where compared with another copy, unresolved V genes explain less than half of these, and the others have no known cause. V and J calls and clone size are copied from that table; D and trimming were computed from the DNA. The sample contains around 140,000 clones, around two thirds of them found a single time. Around 1.9% of the sample rests with the top ten.

Trimming leaves V shorter by 7 bases and J shorter by 4 bases, with the junction holding 4 bases beyond the gene matches. The CDR3 covers 13 residues, taking in both the cysteine and the phenylalanine. This entry keeps only the CDR3 DNA: 39 bases, framed from base 1. Taken from the germline V gene, the CDR1 and CDR2 loops are SQVTM and ANQGSEA. The cohort consisted of 600 to 750 healthy bone marrow donors. All cohort members were sampled while nominally healthy, although unrecorded immune exposures were likely present. The donor tested CMV seronegative and was one of the 352 seronegative cohort members. A peripheral blood sample was provided by each donor, and peripheral blood mononuclear cells were used for TCR beta sequencing. Genomic DNA extraction from the blood cell samples was performed with the Qiagen DNeasy Blood Extraction Kit.

The sequence is built from TRBV29-1 and TRBJ2-3, with TRBD2 identical over 11 junction bases. The material sequenced was PBMCs. The source is a male donor in good health and CMV-seronegative. The nucleotide sequence is TGCAGCGGGATTAGCGGGGGGGCAGATACGCAGTATTTT. This is translated as CSGISGGADTQYF.